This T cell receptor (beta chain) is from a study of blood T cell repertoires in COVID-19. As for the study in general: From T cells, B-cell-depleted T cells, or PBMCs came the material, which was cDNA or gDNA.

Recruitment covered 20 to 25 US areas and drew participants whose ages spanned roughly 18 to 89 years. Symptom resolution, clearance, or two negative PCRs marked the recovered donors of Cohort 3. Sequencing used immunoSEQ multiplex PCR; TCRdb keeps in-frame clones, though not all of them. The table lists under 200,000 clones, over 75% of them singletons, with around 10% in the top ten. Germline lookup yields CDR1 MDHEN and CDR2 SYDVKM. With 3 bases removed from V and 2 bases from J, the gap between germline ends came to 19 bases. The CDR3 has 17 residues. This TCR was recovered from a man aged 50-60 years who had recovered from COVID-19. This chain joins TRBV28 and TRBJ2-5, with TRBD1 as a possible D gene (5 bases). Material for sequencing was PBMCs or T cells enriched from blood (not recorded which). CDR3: CASSFSLGAMGQETQYF. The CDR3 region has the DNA TGTGCCAGCAGTTTCTCGCTAGGGGCAATGGGGCAAGAGACCCAGTACTTC.